The T cell receptor beta chain under discussion was sequenced for a study of shared clonotypes between healthy human individuals. Overall study findings and caveats: The small donor group covered limited genetic and exposure diversity.

The CDR3 covers 16 residues. J lost 4 bases, V lost 4 bases, and 12 bases had no gene match. Germline V lookup: CDR1 MNHEY, CDR2 SVGAGI. For sorted subsets, roughly 210 ng DNA per replicate equaled around 30,000 T cell genomes. Data came from immunoSEQ multiplex PCR; TCRdb stores just in-frame clones and leaves some out. The repertoire includes over a million clones, roughly 74% of them detected once, and more than 0.55% sits in the top ten. Worth noting for this clone: Its specificity is not known.

The sample taken for sequencing was memory CD4+ T cells from PBMCs. Specified subset: CD45RA-negative fraction. The sequence came from a man between 18 and 35 years old in good health. Some clones in this sample may be carry-over from other donors' samples. The rearrangement uses TRBV6-5 and TRBJ2-7; TRBD1 matches 8 bases. CDR3 nucleotide sequence: TGTGCCAGCAGTTCCACTACAGGGGGGAGAGTGTACGAGCAGTACTTC. It encodes CASSSTTGGRVYEQYF.